Listed below are T cell receptor beta chains from one sample, sequenced in a study of vaccination and CD4 T cells after COVID-19. A single record per CDR3 protein comes from TCRdb applying MiXCR to the PCR reads. The repertoire holds some 22,000 distinct CDR3 sequences, with about 53% as singletons. The antigens of these receptors remain unknown. Sequenced sample: CD4+ T cells from blood, cultured in vitro. The receptors here all came from a human donor who had recovered from COVID-19. CDR3s include the opening cysteine and the closing phenylalanine or tryptophan. The D gene is left open where the match is weak. The size of a clone is reported for some rows only, either as once, few or many, or as a class for expanded clones.

j_gene: TRBJ1-2
abundance: few
v_gene: TRBV11-3
d_gene: NA
CDR3aa: CASSVGGDRYGYTF
CDR3nt: TGTGCCAGCAGCGTGGGGGGGGATCGGTATGGCTACACCTTC

j_gene: TRBJ2-7
abundance: NA
v_gene: TRBV6-2/TRBV6-3
d_gene: NA
CDR3aa: CASSLHQGDYEQYF
CDR3nt: TGTGCCAGCAGCCTCCACCAAGGGGACTACGAGCAGTACTTC

j_gene: TRBJ2-2
abundance: few
v_gene: TRBV19
d_gene: NA
CDR3aa: CASSRRRGANTGELFF
CDR3nt: TGTGCCAGTAGTAGAAGACGGGGCGCGAACACCGGGGAGCTGTTTTTT

j_gene: TRBJ1-2
abundance: NA
v_gene: TRBV6-1
d_gene: NA
CDR3aa: CASNIGALGYGYTF
CDR3nt: TGTGCCAGCAATATTGGGGCTCTGGGCTATGGCTACACCTTC

j_gene: TRBJ2-5
abundance: NA
v_gene: TRBV20-1
d_gene: TRBD2
CDR3aa: CSAREAGLALQETQYF
CDR3nt: TGCAGTGCTAGAGAAGCGGGACTAGCGCTACAAGAGACCCAGTACTTC

j_gene: TRBJ1-1
abundance: NA
v_gene: TRBV20-1
d_gene: NA
CDR3aa: CSARGAATEAFF
CDR3nt: TGCAGTGCTAGGGGGGCAGCCACTGAAGCTTTCTTT

j_gene: TRBJ1-6
abundance: NA
v_gene: TRBV25-1
d_gene: TRBD1
CDR3aa: CASSIQGKESPLHF
CDR3nt: TGTGCCAGCAGTATACAGGGGAAGGAATCACCCCTCCACTTT

j_gene: TRBJ2-7
abundance: once
v_gene: TRBV6-1
d_gene: TRBD2
CDR3aa: CASRGTSSHEQYF
CDR3nt: TGTGCCAGCAGGGGGACTAGCAGCCACGAGCAGTACTTC

j_gene: TRBJ1-1
abundance: NA
v_gene: TRBV20-1
d_gene: NA
CDR3aa: CSAPDLRVNTEAFF
CDR3nt: TGCAGTGCTCCGGATTTGAGGGTGAACACTGAAGCTTTCTTT

j_gene: TRBJ2-5
abundance: NA
v_gene: TRBV27
d_gene: NA
CDR3aa: CASSPLGVASTQYF
CDR3nt: TGTGCCAGCAGTCCCCTAGGGGTAGCGTCGACCCAGTACTTC

j_gene: TRBJ1-3
abundance: NA
v_gene: TRBV6-1
d_gene: TRBD1
CDR3aa: CAPRGGGWLTHF
CDR3nt: TGTGCCCCGCGGGGAGGGGGCTGGCTTACGCATTTT

j_gene: TRBJ2-7
abundance: NA
v_gene: TRBV7-2
d_gene: TRBD2
CDR3aa: CASSQRAGTPYEQYF
CDR3nt: TGTGCCAGCAGCCAACGAGCGGGAACCCCCTACGAGCAGTACTTC

j_gene: TRBJ1-2
abundance: once
v_gene: TRBV2
d_gene: NA
CDR3aa: CASSDPGRAYGYTF
CDR3nt: TGTGCCAGCAGTGACCCCGGACGTGCCTATGGCTACACCTTC

j_gene: TRBJ2-7
abundance: once
v_gene: TRBV7-8
d_gene: NA
CDR3aa: CASSLVPAGNAYEQYF
CDR3nt: TGTGCCAGCAGCTTAGTACCGGCAGGGAATGCCTACGAGCAGTACTTC